These 24 T cell receptor beta chains were all obtained from the same sample, sequenced in a study of cytomegalovirus exposure and HLA in healthy donors. Both 60 Vbeta primers and 13 Jbeta primers went into the PCR. Generated by immunoSEQ multiplex PCR, the TCRdb table keeps only in-frame clones and is missing some. The sample lists around 78,000 clones; around three quarters were seen once. The sample was PBMCs. The source of these receptors is a male donor in good health and CMV-seronegative.

This clone showed up just once. The chain couples TRBV6-5 to TRBJ1-5; TRBD1 aligns across 8 bases. Trimming cost V 5 bases and J 6 bases; bases outside gene matches: 9. The CDR3 has 15 residues. The germline CDR1 and CDR2 sequences are MNHEY and SVGAGI. CDR3 in amino acids: CASSPGQVVSQPQHF. CDR3 DNA: TGTGCCAGCAGTCCGGGACAGGTCGTATCTCAGCCCCAGCATTTT.

This chain links TRBV7-6 with TRBJ1-6, with a weak D call TRBD1 (5 bases). This CDR3 contains 13 residues. The V gene lost 1 base and the J gene lost 11 bases, with 9 bases spanning the gap. The germline V gene has CDR1 SGHVS and CDR2 FNYEAQ. The CDR3 here is CASSLEQGPPLHF. For the CDR3, the DNA is TGTGCCAGCAGCTTAGAGCAGGGTCCACCCCTCCACTTT. The entire variable domain, with the rest obtained from reference TRBV7-6 and TRBJ1-6, is as follows: GAGVSQSPRYKVTKRGQDVALRCDPISGHVSLYWYRQALGQGPEFLTYFNYEAQQDKSGLPNDRFSAERPEGSISTLTIQRTEQRDSAMYRCASSLEQGPPLHFGNGTRLTVT.

This clone has only one observation. J is TRBJ2-5 and V is TRBV14; TRBD2 aligns across 7 bases. In germline, CDR1 is SGHDN, CDR2 FVKESK. The CDR3 runs to 17 residues. The J segment lost 1 base and the V segment lost 3 bases, leaving 11 bases of the junction unmatched. CDR3 loop: CASSQLAEGWVQETQYF. CDR3 DNA sequence: TGTGCCAGCAGCCAGCTAGCGGAGGGATGGGTCCAAGAGACCCAGTACTTC.

This chain joins TRBV29-1 and TRBJ2-7, with TRBD2 identical over 11 bases. Losses at the gene ends were 7 bases for V and 4 bases for J; bases not matched to a gene: 12. CDR1 and CDR2 (germline): SQVTM, ANQGSEA. The length of the CDR3 is 15 residues. CDR3 in DNA: TGCAGCGGGCTCTCACCACTAGCGGGGGTATACGAGCAGTACTTC. Its protein product is CSGLSPLAGVYEQYF.

The V call is TRBV25-1, the J call TRBJ2-7; 9 bases are shared with TRBD1. Germline CDR1 MGHDK, CDR2 SYGVNS. There are 17 residues in the CDR3. Trimming cost V 8 bases and J 0 bases; bases outside gene matches: 14. CDR3 protein: CASPSVGQGPNSYEQYF. CDR3 nucleotide sequence: TGTGCCAGCCCAAGCGTAGGACAGGGGCCGAACTCCTACGAGCAGTACTTC.

For this clone: A read error may produce the germline difference seen at one junction end. V and J are TRBV19 and TRBJ1-5, with a possible D match to TRBD1 (6 bases). CDR3 length: 17 residues. Per the germline V gene, CDR1 is LNHDA and CDR2 is SQIVND (reference sequence). The CDR3 DNA reads as TGTGCCAGTAGTATGGGGACATCGATCCATAGCAATCAGCCCCAGAATTTT. Residues: CASSMGTSIHSNQPQNF. Looking up the rest from reference TRBV19 and TRBJ1-5 gives the full variable domain: DGGITQSPKYLFRKEGQNVTLSCEQNLNHDAMYWYRQDPGQGLRLIYYSQIVNDFQKGDIAEGYSVSREKKESFPLTVTSAQKNPTAFYLCASSMGTSIHSNQPQNFGDGTRLSIL.

This clone was seen only once. J is TRBJ2-1 and V is TRBV27; 9 nucleotides agree with TRBD2. Germline V gives CDR1 MNHEY, CDR2 SMNVEV (reference sequence). The CDR3 is made up of 18 amino acids. J lost 5 bases, V lost 4 bases, and 15 bases had no gene match. The DNA of the CDR3 is TGTGCCAGCAGTTCCCGAGCCTTCTTTGCGGGAGGGGACAATGAGCAGTTCTTC. As protein: CASSSRAFFAGGDNEQFF.

The chain uses TRBV7-2 and TRBJ1-1; the match to TRBD1 covers 7 bases. The CDR3 length is 15 residues. CDR1 and CDR2 (germline): SGHTA, FQGNSA. Germline trimming cut 4 bases from V and 3 bases from J; bases unmatched to any gene: 8. The CDR3 sequence is CASSSRTGQDTEAFF. Here the CDR3 DNA reads TGTGCCAGCAGCTCCCGGACAGGACAGGACACTGAAGCTTTCTTT.

This clone was seen once. The chain recombines TRBV2 with TRBJ2-5; 7 nucleotides match TRBD1. The CDR3 loop spans 15 amino acids. Germline trimming cut 11 bases from V and 4 bases from J; bases unmatched to any gene: 16. Germline CDR1 SNHLY, CDR2 FYNNEI. CDR3 region: CAVPGNDRVTETQYF. In nucleotides, the CDR3 is TGTGCCGTCCCCGGTAATGACAGGGTGACAGAGACCCAGTACTTC.

The chain is built from TRBV29-1 and TRBJ2-7; possible D gene TRBD2, 6 bases. The CDR3 is made up of 11 amino acids. Germline-derived CDR1 and CDR2 are SQVTM and ANQGSEA. The V end was cut by 7 bases, the J end by 6 bases, with 13 bases between. CDR3 in amino acids: CSAVGTGEQYF. CDR3 sequence (DNA): TGCAGCGCTGTCGGGACTGGCGAGCAGTACTTC.

The V call is TRBV19, the J call TRBJ2-2; 7 nucleotides match TRBD2. This CDR3 has 15 amino acids. CDR1 is LNHDA, CDR2 SQIVND, per germline (reference sequence). With 6 bases clipped from V and 2 bases from J, the junction kept 6 bases outside the gene matches. DNA of the CDR3: TGTGCCAGTAGATTCGGGAGGACAAACACCGGGGAGCTGTTTTTT. As protein: CASRFGRTNTGELFF. Looking up the rest from reference TRBV19 and TRBJ2-2 gives the full variable domain: DGGITQSPKYLFRKEGQNVTLSCEQNLNHDAMYWYRQDPGQGLRLIYYSQIVNDFQKGDIAEGYSVSREKKESFPLTVTSAQKNPTAFYLCASRFGRTNTGELFFGEGSRLTVL.

This clone was counted a few times. This chain connects TRBV4-2 to TRBJ1-3, with 10 nucleotides matching TRBD1. CDR1 and CDR2 from the germline V gene are LGHNA and YNFKEQ. V dropped 5 bases and J dropped 8; count of bases not matched to a gene: 9. The CDR3 totals 15 residues. Written as DNA, the CDR3 is TGTGCCAGCAGCACATCGACAGGGGGCATGGACACCATATATTTT. Residues: CASSTSTGGMDTIYF.

V and J are TRBV7-8 and TRBJ2-5, with a weak D call TRBD2 (5 bases). V dropped 3 bases and J dropped 3 bases, with 8 bases sitting between them. CDR1 SGHVS and CDR2 FQNEAQ come from the germline V gene. This CDR3 is built from 13 residues. In nucleotides, the CDR3 is TGTGCCAGCAGCTTTTCAGCGGAAGAGACCCAGTACTTC. As protein: CASSFSAEETQYF.

This chain connects TRBV4-1 to TRBJ2-7; D is unresolved. Trimming removed 2 bases from V and 4 bases from J, with 15 bases in between. CDR1 is MGHRA, CDR2 YSYEKL, per germline. The CDR3 is made up of 15 amino acids. The CDR3 DNA reads as TGCGCCAGCAGCCAATTCCCAGGTGAGAGTTACGAGCAGTACTTC. This sequence encodes CASSQFPGESYEQYF.

The V and J genes are TRBV19 and TRBJ1-6; D is perhaps TRBD1 (6 bases). Germline V gives CDR1 LNHDA, CDR2 SQIVND (reference sequence). V lost 3 bases, J lost 7 bases, and 16 bases lay in between. The CDR3 is 16 amino acids. The DNA for the CDR3 is TGTGCCAGTAGTATCTCACAGGGATCGCGCAATTCACCCCTCCACTTT. Its translation is CASSISQGSRNSPLHF.

In this sample, this clone turned up a few times. The chain has TRBV5-1 and TRBJ1-4; tentatively, D is TRBD1 (6 bases). Per germline, CDR1 SGHRS and CDR2 YFSETQ. The CDR3 length is 16 residues. Trimming stripped 5 bases from V and 8 bases from J, with 22 bases between. CDR3 nucleotides: TGCGCCAGCAGAGGGGGTCTCCGGGACATAAGAGAAAAACTGTTTTTT. Translated: CASRGGLRDIREKLFF.

The chain recombines TRBV5-3 with TRBJ1-5; 7 nucleotides align to TRBD1. TRBV5-3 is identified as an open reading frame with a role that is uncertain. The CDR3 totals 16 residues. The V segment lost 1 base and the J segment 4 bases; nucleotides outside the gene matches: 8. This CDR3 is CARSLLKQGRNQPQHF. The CDR3 DNA sequence: TGTGCCAGAAGCTTGTTGAAACAGGGGCGTAATCAGCCCCAGCATTTT.

This sequence joins TRBV5-1 and TRBJ2-1; D is unresolved. CDR1 SGHRS and CDR2 YFSETQ come from the germline V gene. Trimming took 0 bases from V and 0 from J, leaving 7 bases between them. This CDR3 region has 15 residues. CDR3 DNA: TGCGCCAGCAGCTTGGGTGCGAGCTCCTACAATGAGCAGTTCTTC. It codes for CASSLGASSYNEQFF. Full variable domain (remainder filled in from reference TRBV5-1 and TRBJ2-1): KAGVTQTPRYLIKTRGQQVTLSCSPISGHRSVSWYQQTPGQGLQFLFEYFSETQRNKGNFPGRFSGRQFSNSRSEMNVSTLELGDSALYLCASSLGASSYNEQFFGPGTRLTVL.

This sequence joins TRBV5-1 and TRBJ1-3; D remains ambiguous. The CDR3 runs to 15 residues. Trimming took 4 bases from V and 0 from J, leaving 11 bases between them. Germline V gives CDR1 SGHRS, CDR2 YFSETQ. The CDR3 here is CASSIGGSSGNTIYF. In DNA, the CDR3 is TGCGCCAGCAGCATCGGAGGATCCTCTGGAAACACCATATATTTT.

This rearrangement joins TRBV14 to TRBJ1-1, with D possibly matching TRBD1 (6 bases). The CDR3 has 14 amino acids. V lost 4 bases to trimming and J lost 2 bases, with 11 bases between them. CDR1 and CDR2 from the germline V gene are SGHDN and FVKESK. Here the CDR3 reads CASSPWTENTEAFF. The CDR3 coding sequence is TGTGCCAGCAGCCCCTGGACAGAAAACACTGAAGCTTTCTTT.

This clone was detected only a few times. The chain employs TRBV2 and TRBJ1-5, with TRBD1 as a possible D gene (5 bases). The CDR3 loop spans 13 amino acids. From germline, CDR1 is SNHLY and CDR2 FYNNEI. V dropped 6 bases and J dropped 5 bases, with 11 bases sitting between them. The CDR3 loop reads CASRQERDQPQHF. The CDR3 region has the DNA TGTGCCAGCAGACAGGAAAGGGATCAGCCCCAGCATTTT.

This chain joins TRBV30 and TRBJ2-7, with a weak D call TRBD2 (5 bases). CDR3 length: 13 amino acids. Germline V gene lookup returns CDR1 GTSNPN and CDR2 SVGIG (reference sequence). V was pared by 3 bases and J by 2 bases, with 11 bases between. The CDR3 sequence: CAWSGRVAYEQYF. The CDR3 bases are TGTGCCTGGAGCGGGCGGGTAGCCTACGAGCAGTACTTC.

The chain joins TRBV30 to TRBJ1-5, with D unresolved. This CDR3 contains 15 residues. Germline lookup yields CDR1 GTSNPN and CDR2 SVGIG (reference sequence). The V gene lost 3 bases and the J gene lost 0 bases, with 12 bases spanning the gap. The CDR3: CAWSTGQHSNQPQHF. CDR3 in DNA: TGTGCCTGGAGCACGGGTCAGCATAGCAATCAGCCCCAGCATTTT.

The chain recombines TRBV2 with TRBJ1-6; TRBD1 matches at 9 bases. Germline trimming cut 4 bases from V and 8 bases from J; bases unmatched to any gene: 3. Germline V gene lookup returns CDR1 SNHLY and CDR2 FYNNEI. The CDR3 is 14 residues long. CDR3 nucleotides: TGTGCCAGCAGTGCCGGGACAGGGCATTCACCCCTCCACTTT. As protein: CASSAGTGHSPLHF.